This T cell receptor (beta chain) was sequenced during a study of T cell repertoires in cytomegalovirus infection. Study context: As its CMV epitopes, the study selected recently identified HLA-C-restricted and well-studied HLA-B-restricted targets. CMV infection together with matching HLA type was indicated by public TCR beta signatures.

Whole-study findings and limits: The cumulative frequency of public TCR beta families distinguished individuals who carried CMV together with the relevant HLA. The response measured ex vivo was dominated by TCR beta clonotypes (HLA-C-restricted and CMV-specific).

A single record per CDR3 protein comes from TCRdb applying MiXCR to the reads. The data show around 89,000 distinct CDR3 sequences, with about 29% seen just once and 71% held by the top ten. Worth noting for this clonotype: Its target is unknown.

This clonotype originated in a human donor in good health (CMV status not recorded). Some clones in this sample may be carry-over from other donors' samples. The sample in question was CD8+ T cells from cultured PBMCs, obtained from culture after CMV antigen stimulation.

The CDR3 region has the DNA TGTGCCAGCAGCTTAGGTTTATCTCAAGAGACCCAGTACTTC. This codes for CASSLGLSQETQYF. V gene TRBV11-2 combines with J gene TRBJ2-5; D ambiguous. Trimming took off 1 base at V and 2 bases at J, with 8 bases between the two ends. CDR1 is SGHAT, CDR2 FQNNGV, per germline. The CDR3 is 14 residues long.